One and the same sample provided the 25 T cell receptor beta chains below, sequenced in a study of blood T cell repertoires in COVID-19. This table comes from immunoSEQ multiplex PCR, and its TCRdb copy is limited to in-frame clones, with some not included. The sample has 200,000 or so clones; more than 80% are singletons. Specimen: PBMCs or T cells enriched from blood (not recorded which). These receptors all come from a woman aged 18-29 years in a cohort exposed to, infected with or recovered from COVID-19 (not recorded which).

This clone has just a few counts. The V call is TRBV5-1, the J call TRBJ1-4, with 7 nucleotides matching TRBD1. The CDR3 extends over 16 amino acids. Germline CDR1 is SGHRS and CDR2 is YFSETQ. Trimming cost V 5 bases and J 2 bases; bases outside gene matches: 9. Written as DNA, the CDR3 is TGCGCCAGCAGTCCTGTTCCGGGACAGACTAATGAAAAACTGTTTTTT. Protein sequence: CASSPVPGQTNEKLFF.

The rearrangement joins TRBV5-1 to TRBJ2-5; 11 positions match TRBD2. The CDR3 spans 17 residues. Losses at the gene ends were 4 bases for V and 0 bases for J; bases not matched to a gene: 8. Looked up from germline, CDR1 is SGHRS and CDR2 is YFSETQ. Written as DNA, the CDR3 is TGCGCCAGCAGCGCCACCGGGACTAGCGGTAACCAAGAGACCCAGTACTTC. Protein sequence: CASSATGTSGNQETQYF.

In DNA form, the CDR3 reads TGTGCCAGCAGCCCCCTAACAAGGACAGGGGCCGGGGAGCTGTTTTTT. Encoded protein: CASSPLTRTGAGELFF. The gene calls are TRBV7-3 and TRBJ2-2; 9 nucleotides align to TRBD1. The CDR3 sequence is 16 residues long. Germline trimming cut 5 bases from V and 6 bases from J; bases unmatched to any gene: 10. Germline loops: CDR1 SGHTA, CDR2 FQGTGA.

The chain recombines TRBV3-1 (or the pseudogene TRBV3-2) with TRBJ1-6, with D perhaps matching TRBD1 (5 bases). The CDR3 is 14 amino acids. Germline V gene sequence: CDR1 LGHDT, CDR2 YNNKEL (reference sequence). V lost 4 bases and J lost 7, with 11 bases in between. The CDR3 DNA is TGTGCCAGCAGCCTCCAGGGAAGAAATTCACCCCTCCACTTT. Amino acid sequence: CASSLQGRNSPLHF.

This chain connects TRBV4-3 to TRBJ1-5; perhaps TRBD1 as D (6 bases). Germline lookup yields CDR1 LGHNA and CDR2 YSLEER. The CDR3 runs 17 residues. Between the trimmed V and J ends, which lost 1 base and 1 base, there was a span of 14 bases. The CDR3 DNA reads TGCGCCAGCAGCCAAGGCCGACAGGTCTTGAGCAATCAGCCCCAGCATTTT. This codes for CASSQGRQVLSNQPQHF.

This clone came up a few times. J is TRBJ2-3 and V is TRBV7-6; maybe TRBD2 (7 bases). The germline CDR1 and CDR2 sequences are SGHVS and FNYEAQ. Trimming cost V 5 bases and J 3 bases, with 15 bases left between them. The CDR3 contains 15 residues. CDR3 protein: CASSVGGGRTDTQYF. In DNA, the CDR3 is TGTGCCAGCAGCGTAGGGGGGGGGCGGACAGATACGCAGTATTTT.

The genes are TRBV2 and TRBJ1-6, with 8 bases that match TRBD1. Germline trimming cut 6 bases from V and 6 bases from J; bases unmatched to any gene: 7. The CDR3 runs 15 residues. Germline CDR1 SNHLY, CDR2 FYNNEI. CDR3 coding DNA: TGTGCCAGCAGGGCGATCGGACAGGGTAATTCACCCCTCCACTTT. Translation: CASRAIGQGNSPLHF.

A single count supports this clone. The chain couples TRBV9 to TRBJ1-1; 8 bases are a match to TRBD1. The V segment lost 0 bases and the J segment 5 bases; nucleotides outside the gene matches: 9. This CDR3 spans 16 amino acids. Germline CDR1 reads SGDLS; CDR2 reads YYNGEE. The CDR3 coding sequence is TGTGCCAGCAGCGTAGTCCAAGCCAGGGGGCCTACTGAAGCTTTCTTT. It translates to CASSVVQARGPTEAFF.

This chain connects TRBV2 to TRBJ2-7; tentative D call: TRBD1 (5 bases). Germline loops: CDR1 SNHLY, CDR2 FYNNEI. The CDR3 has 15 amino acids. V lost 4 bases to trimming and J lost 0 bases, with 13 bases between them. CDR3 in amino acids: CASSVRTPSSYEQYF. The CDR3 DNA sequence: TGTGCCAGCAGTGTACGGACACCAAGCTCCTACGAGCAGTACTTC.

J is TRBJ2-5 and V is TRBV5-1; no firm D call. There are 14 residues in the CDR3. V was pared by 0 bases and J by 5 bases, with 11 bases between. Per the germline V gene, CDR1 is SGHRS and CDR2 is YFSETQ. Here the CDR3 DNA reads TGCGCCAGCAGCTTGGATGACACCACCGAGACCCAGTACTTC. Protein sequence: CASSLDDTTETQYF. Full variable domain (outside the CDR3, taken from reference TRBV5-1 and TRBJ2-5): KAGVTQTPRYLIKTRGQQVTLSCSPISGHRSVSWYQQTPGQGLQFLFEYFSETQRNKGNFPGRFSGRQFSNSRSEMNVSTLELGDSALYLCASSLDDTTETQYFGPGTRLLVL.

In its sample, this clone was seen a few times. V usage is TRBV29-1 and J usage is TRBJ1-1; maybe TRBD1 (6 bases). This CDR3 region has 13 residues. Trimming cost V 7 bases and J 1 base, with 13 bases left between them. Looked up from germline, CDR1 is SQVTM and CDR2 is ANQGSEA. The CDR3 sequence is CSARVDRNTEAFF. CDR3 in DNA: TGCAGCGCCCGGGTGGACAGGAACACTGAAGCTTTCTTT.

This chain joins TRBV7-6 and TRBJ1-2; D uncertain. This CDR3 has 15 amino acids. Germline V lookup: CDR1 SGHVS, CDR2 FNYEAQ. V lost 5 bases and J lost 0, with 13 bases in between. CDR3 amino acids: CASSELSPPNYGYTF. CDR3 bases: TGTGCCAGCAGCGAGCTGAGCCCCCCTAACTATGGCTACACCTTC. The full variable domain, in which reference TRBV7-6 and TRBJ1-2 provide the parts outside the CDR3, is GAGVSQSPRYKVTKRGQDVALRCDPISGHVSLYWYRQALGQGPEFLTYFNYEAQQDKSGLPNDRFSAERPEGSISTLTIQRTEQRDSAMYRCASSELSPPNYGYTFGSGTRLTVV.

The V call is TRBV10-3, the J call TRBJ1-2; D ambiguous. Trimming left V 0 bases short and J 7 bases short, with 3 bases between. Per germline, CDR1 ENHRY and CDR2 SYGVKD. There are 11 residues in the CDR3. The CDR3 is CAISESSGYTF. As DNA, the CDR3 is TGTGCCATCAGTGAGTCGAGTGGCTACACCTTC.

The chain has TRBV3-1 (or the pseudogene TRBV3-2) and TRBJ1-2; the D is unclear. The CDR3 is 15 amino acids. In germline, CDR1 is LGHDT, CDR2 YNNKEL (reference sequence). The V and J ends lost 5 bases and 7 bases respectively, with 20 bases between them. The CDR3 DNA follows: TGTGCCAGCAGCTCCGTCGCGGGAATCAGAGGTGGCTACACCTTC. This codes for CASSSVAGIRGGYTF.

The chain joins TRBV9 to TRBJ2-3, with D possibly matching TRBD2 (6 bases). V gave up 3 bases and J gave up 6 bases, with 14 bases separating them. The CDR3 is 14 amino acids. In germline, CDR1 is SGDLS, CDR2 YYNGEE. CDR3 in DNA: TGTGCCAGCAGCGGGAAGCGGGCGCGGGATACGCAGTATTTT. Its protein product is CASSGKRARDTQYF.

The chain recombines TRBV18 with TRBJ1-1, with 7 bases matching TRBD1. In germline, CDR1 is KGHSH, CDR2 LQKENI. V was pared by 2 bases and J by 5 bases, with 8 bases of the junction left unmatched. This CDR3 region has 15 residues. In DNA form, the CDR3 reads TGTGCCAGCTCACCAACGAGGGGGCCAGGGACTGAAGCTTTCTTT. Translating gives CASSPTRGPGTEAFF.

V gene TRBV6-5 combines with J gene TRBJ2-3; 7 nucleotides agree with TRBD2. The CDR3 sequence is 13 residues long. V lost 9 bases and J lost 1; bases outside the gene matches: 4. Looked up from germline, CDR1 is MNHEY and CDR2 is SVGAGI. CDR3 nucleotide sequence: TGTGCCAGGGGGGGGGACGGCACAGATACGCAGTATTTT. Translated: CARGGDGTDTQYF.

V gene TRBV10-3 combines with J gene TRBJ1-2; no clear D gene. Between the trimmed V and J ends, which lost 3 bases and 7 bases, there was a span of 9 bases. CDR3 length: 12 amino acids. CDR1 and CDR2 from the germline V gene are ENHRY and SYGVKD. The CDR3 protein is CAISEVSSGYTF. In nucleotides, the CDR3 is TGTGCCATCAGTGAAGTCAGTTCTGGCTACACCTTC.

The chain links TRBV4-1 to TRBJ2-7; 7 nucleotides match TRBD2. Germline V gives CDR1 MGHRA, CDR2 YSYEKL. This CDR3 is 16 amino acids long. The ends lost 4 bases at V and 5 bases at J; junction bases unmatched: 14. As DNA, the CDR3 is TGCGCCAGCAGCCGAAAGCTGGCGGGAGATGTCCACGAGCAGTACTTC. Residues: CASSRKLAGDVHEQYF.

The J gene is TRBJ1-4, the V gene TRBV9; 8 bases agree with TRBD1. Germline CDR1 and CDR2: SGDLS and YYNGEE. Germline trimming cut 3 bases from V and 3 bases from J; bases unmatched to any gene: 7. This CDR3 comprises 16 residues. The CDR3 protein is CASSGRGRPANEKLFF. CDR3 in DNA: TGTGCCAGCAGCGGCAGGGGGCGCCCGGCTAATGAAAAACTGTTTTTT. Full variable domain (outside the CDR3, taken from reference TRBV9 and TRBJ1-4): DSGVTQTPKHLITATGQRVTLRCSPRSGDLSVYWYQQSLDQGLQFLIQYYNGEERAKGNILERFSAQQFPDLHSELNLSSLELGDSALYFCASSGRGRPANEKLFFGSGTQLSVL.

The V call is TRBV27, the J call TRBJ1-2, with D possibly being TRBD1 (6 bases). Germline lookup yields CDR1 MNHEY and CDR2 SMNVEV (reference sequence). V dropped 0 bases and J dropped 6 bases, with 17 bases sitting between them. The CDR3 runs 16 residues. CDR3 coding DNA: TGTGCCAGCAGTTTATCGATAAACAGGGTGAACGATGGCTACACCTTC. This translates into CASSLSINRVNDGYTF.

The chain uses TRBV18 and TRBJ1-4; D call uncertain. This CDR3 spans 13 amino acids. Germline values: CDR1 KGHSH, CDR2 LQKENI. Trimming cost V 3 bases and J 8 bases, with 10 bases left between them. CDR3 loop: CASSPPGSEKLFF. The DNA of the CDR3 is TGTGCCAGCTCACCGCCCGGGAGCGAAAAACTGTTTTTT.

The chain joins TRBV5-1 to TRBJ1-4; D is ambiguous. The germline CDR1 and CDR2 sequences are SGHRS and YFSETQ. The CDR3 extends over 15 amino acids. The ends were cut back, 4 bases at V and 0 bases at J, with 10 bases in the middle. CDR3 in amino acids: CASSMDGATNEKLFF. Written as DNA, the CDR3 is TGCGCCAGCAGCATGGACGGAGCAACTAATGAAAAACTGTTTTTT.

This clone has just a few counts. This chain connects TRBV5-1 to TRBJ1-2, with D possibly matching TRBD1 (6 bases). Germline V gene sequence: CDR1 SGHRS, CDR2 YFSETQ. The CDR3 loop spans 14 amino acids. Trimming removed 4 bases from V and 8 bases from J, with 18 bases in between. CDR3 DNA sequence: TGCGCCAGCAGCCCTGGGATACAGGGTGCCGGCTACACCTTC. Translation gives CASSPGIQGAGYTF.

The chain uses TRBV5-5 and TRBJ2-7, with D possibly matching TRBD1 (5 bases). Per germline, CDR1 SGHKS and CDR2 YYEKEE (reference sequence). CDR3 size: 14 residues. Trimming pared 4 bases from V and 6 bases from J, leaving 17 bases between. Written as DNA, the CDR3 is TGTGCCAGCAGCCGGACATCGGATTGGAGCGAGCAGTACTTC. This sequence encodes CASSRTSDWSEQYF.